Shown below are 13 T cell receptor beta chains from a single sample sequenced in a study of T cell repertoires in cytomegalovirus infection. The antigens of these receptors remain unknown. TCRdb re-called the reads with MiXCR, one entry per CDR3 protein. The top ten clones hold around 48% of a sample with fewer than 650,000 distinct CDR3 sequences, approximately 40% of them seen once. The material was cultured PBMCs, obtained from culture after CMV antigen stimulation. These receptors originate from a human donor in good health (CMV status not recorded). Some clones in this sample may be carry-over from other donors' samples.

The table lists this clonotype with a few counts. The chain employs TRBV7-2 and TRBJ1-6; no firm D call. Germline CDR1 SGHTA, CDR2 FQGNSA. Trimming took 0 bases from V and 7 from J, leaving 7 bases between them. The CDR3 contains 14 residues. CDR3 coding DNA: TGTGCCAGCAGCTTAGCACTCAGGAATTCACCCCTCCACTTT. Translated: CASSLALRNSPLHF.

The rearrangement uses TRBV5-1 and TRBJ2-7; 11 bases map to TRBD1. The CDR3 covers 18 residues. V was pared by 8 bases and J by 1 base, with 17 bases of the junction left unmatched. In germline, CDR1 is SGHRS, CDR2 YFSETQ. For the CDR3, the DNA is TGCGCCAGGAAGACCGGGACAGGGGGTTCCGGGGGATCCTACGAGCAGTACTTC. Translating it yields CARKTGTGGSGGSYEQYF.

The table lists this clonotype with a few counts. The rearrangement joins TRBV19 to TRBJ2-3, with 7 bases identical to TRBD2. This CDR3 region has 15 residues. Trimming at V came to 3 bases and at J to 3 bases, leaving 6 bases not matched to a gene. Germline assignment: CDR1 LNHDA and CDR2 SQIVND (reference sequence). The CDR3 coding sequence is TGTGCCAGTAGTATCGCGGGAGTGCAGACAGATACGCAGTATTTT. This gives the protein CASSIAGVQTDTQYF.

The rearrangement joins TRBV10-3 to TRBJ2-7, with D perhaps matching TRBD2 (6 bases). The ends were cut back, 1 base at V and 3 bases at J, with 19 bases in the middle. Germline V gene data show CDR1 as ENHRY and CDR2 as SYGVKD. The CDR3 spans 17 residues. CDR3 bases: TGTGCCATCAGTGAGTTGTCCTGGGGGGACGGATTCTACGAGCAGTACTTC. The encoded protein is CAISELSWGDGFYEQYF.

This clonotype has only a few counts. The chain joins TRBV4-2 to TRBJ2-7, with 11 bases fitting TRBD2. Germline assignment: CDR1 LGHNA and CDR2 YNFKEQ. V lost 3 bases to trimming and J lost 2 bases; unmatched junction nucleotides: 6. There are 16 residues in the CDR3. In DNA, the CDR3 is TGTGCCAGCAGCCACCTTAGCGGGGGGGCTCCCTACGAGCAGTACTTC. Translated, it gives CASSHLSGGAPYEQYF.

V and J are TRBV4-1 and TRBJ1-4; possible D gene TRBD1, 5 bases. The CDR3 has 16 residues. Germline CDR1 is MGHRA and CDR2 is YSYEKL. V lost 7 bases to trimming and J lost 8 bases, with 23 bases between them. The chain's CDR3 is CASKSGTGRPAEKLFF. Here the CDR3 DNA reads TGCGCCAGCAAATCAGGGACGGGACGCCCGGCGGAAAAACTGTTTTTT.

The chain carries TRBV20-1 and TRBJ2-6; D gene uncertain. The V gene lost 7 bases and the J gene lost 1 base, with 11 bases spanning the gap. Per germline, CDR1 DFQATT and CDR2 SNEGSKA (reference sequence). This CDR3 has 14 amino acids. CDR3 protein: CSGKKGSGANVLTF. In DNA, the CDR3 is TGCAGTGGAAAGAAAGGGTCTGGGGCCAACGTCCTGACTTTC.

This clonotype was observed a handful of times. This sequence joins TRBV6-5 and TRBJ2-7; 12 nucleotides match TRBD2. V was clipped by 5 bases and J by 5 bases; unmatched bases: 16. This CDR3 comprises 18 residues. The V gene's germline CDR1 is MNHEY and CDR2 SVGAGI. The CDR3, as DNA: TGTGCCAGCAGTGCGACTAGCGGGAGTCTTCGTCGGGGGGACGAGCAGTACTTC. As protein: CASSATSGSLRRGDEQYF.

The gene calls are TRBV2 and TRBJ2-3, with D unresolved. Germline V gene lookup returns CDR1 SNHLY and CDR2 FYNNEI. This CDR3 has 11 residues. V lost 8 bases, J lost 5 bases, and 8 bases lay in between. CDR3 protein: CASLLGDTQYF. The CDR3 DNA reads TGTGCCAGCCTCCTGGGAGATACGCAGTATTTT.

In this sample, this clonotype turned up a few times. This rearrangement joins TRBV7-2 to TRBJ2-5, with D unclear. The CDR3 consists of 14 residues. V dropped 2 bases and J dropped 4 bases, with 11 bases sitting between them. The germline CDR1 and CDR2 sequences are SGHTA and FQGNSA. The CDR3 bases are TGTGCCAGCAGCTTACCGAGGAGCGCAGAGACCCAGTACTTC. It codes for CASSLPRSAETQYF.

This CDR3 reads CASGLVYPGTGTEAFF. In DNA, the CDR3 is TGTGCTAGTGGTTTGGTTTATCCCGGGACTGGGACTGAAGCTTTCTTT. This sequence joins TRBV12-5 and TRBJ1-1, with D maybe TRBD1 (5 bases). Trimming removed 0 bases from V and 5 bases from J, with 16 bases in between. The CDR3 is 16 amino acids. Germline CDR1 and CDR2: LGHNT and FRNRAP.

This sequence joins TRBV7-6 and TRBJ2-2, with TRBD2 matching 8 bases. Trimming took 5 bases from V and 4 from J; bases not matched to a gene: 6. This CDR3 is built from 15 residues. Germline V CDR1 and CDR2: SGHVS, FNYEAQ. The CDR3 bases are TGTGCCAGCAGCCCCGGACGGGGGGGCACCGGGGAGCTGTTTTTT. Its protein product is CASSPGRGGTGELFF.

This clonotype showed up many times. The genes are TRBV7-2 and TRBJ1-5; perhaps TRBD1 as D (6 bases). The CDR3 totals 16 residues. V lost 6 bases and J 1 base, leaving 16 bases between the germline ends. Germline CDR1 is SGHTA and CDR2 is FQGNSA. CDR3 in amino acids: CASSRFGRGSNQPQHF. The CDR3 DNA sequence: TGTGCCAGCAGTCGCTTCGGGAGGGGGAGCAATCAGCCCCAGCATTTT.